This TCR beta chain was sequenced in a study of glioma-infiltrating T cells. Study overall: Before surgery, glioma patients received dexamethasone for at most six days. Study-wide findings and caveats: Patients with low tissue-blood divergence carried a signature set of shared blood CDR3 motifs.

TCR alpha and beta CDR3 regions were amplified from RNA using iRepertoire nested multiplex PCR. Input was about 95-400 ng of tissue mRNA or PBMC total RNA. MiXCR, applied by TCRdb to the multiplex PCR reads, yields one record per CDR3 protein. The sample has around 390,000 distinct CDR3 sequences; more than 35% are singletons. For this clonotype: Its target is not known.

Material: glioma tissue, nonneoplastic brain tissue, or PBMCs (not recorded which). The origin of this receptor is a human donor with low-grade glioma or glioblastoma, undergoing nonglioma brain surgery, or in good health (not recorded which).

Here the CDR3 DNA reads TGTGCCAGCAGTGAAGCGAGTGGGAGCAGCACAGATACGCAGTATTTT. This gives the protein CASSEASGSSTDTQYF. The chain couples TRBV6-1 to TRBJ2-3, with TRBD2 as a possible D gene (5 bases). CDR1 MNHNS and CDR2 SASEGT come from the germline V gene. V was trimmed by 0 bases and J by 0 bases, leaving 10 bases between them. CDR3 length equals 16 residues.